These 15 T cell receptor beta chains share one sample of origin, sequenced in a study of cytomegalovirus exposure and HLA in healthy donors. PCR employed 60 Vbeta and 13 Jbeta primers. Using immunoSEQ multiplex PCR, the repertoire was profiled, and TCRdb retains in-frame clones only, with some absent. The table includes fewer than 150,000 clones, about 80% detected once. Sequenced material: PBMCs. Source of these receptors: a man aged 35-49 years in good health and CMV-seropositive.

This chain uses TRBV7-8 with TRBJ1-5; 12 bases fit TRBD1. The CDR3 contains 17 residues. Germline CDR1 and CDR2: SGHVS and FQNEAQ. Losses at the gene ends were 0 bases for V and 2 bases for J; bases not matched to a gene: 2. CDR3 protein: CASSLAGQGAGNQPQHF. In DNA, the CDR3 is TGTGCCAGCAGCTTAGCGGGACAGGGGGCGGGCAATCAGCCCCAGCATTTT.

This chain links TRBV9 with TRBJ1-3; 10 positions agree with TRBD1. Germline values: CDR1 SGDLS, CDR2 YYNGEE. V gave up 4 bases and J gave up 0 bases; unmatched junction bases: 10. This CDR3 has 18 residues. The CDR3 loop is CASSLSGQGRISGNTIYF. The CDR3 nucleotides read TGTGCCAGCAGCCTTTCGGGACAGGGGCGTATCTCTGGAAACACCATATATTTT.

This clone was detected once. The chain joins TRBV4-1 to TRBJ1-4; D gene uncertain. Per the germline V gene, CDR1 is MGHRA and CDR2 is YSYEKL. Deletions cut 2 bases from V and 5 bases from J, with 6 bases between. This CDR3 is built from 13 residues. The CDR3 region has the DNA TGCGCCAGCAGCCAAATCCCAAATGAAAAACTGTTTTTT. Translating it yields CASSQIPNEKLFF.

The V call is TRBV5-4, the J call TRBJ1-4, with TRBD1 matching over 7 bases. The CDR3 extends over 14 amino acids. Germline V CDR1 and CDR2: SGHNT, YYREEE (reference sequence). Trimming cost V 0 bases and J 4 bases; bases outside gene matches: 0. The CDR3 coding sequence is TGTGCCAGCAGCTTGGACAGGGGTAATGAAAAACTGTTTTTT. Amino acid sequence: CASSLDRGNEKLFF.

In this sample, this clone turned up once. The gene calls are TRBV25-1 and TRBJ2-1; possibly TRBD2 for D (5 bases). CDR1 is MGHDK and CDR2 is SYGVNS in the germline V gene. V was cut by 1 base and J by 9 bases, with 16 bases left in between. The CDR3 is 15 residues long. CDR3 coding DNA: TGTGCCAGCAGTGAATCCGGGCAGTGGGCGGGTGAGCAGTTCTTC. Protein: CASSESGQWAGEQFF.

V is TRBV18 and J is TRBJ1-1, with a possible D match to TRBD1 (5 bases). The V and J ends lost 2 bases and 1 base respectively, with 14 bases between them. The CDR3 is 16 residues long. The germline gives CDR1 KGHSH, CDR2 LQKENI. The CDR3 loop reads CASSPAAGSKNTEAFF. As DNA, the CDR3 is TGTGCCAGCTCACCAGCGGCAGGGTCCAAGAACACTGAAGCTTTCTTT.

This rearrangement joins TRBV7-8 to TRBJ2-3, with TRBD1 matching over 9 bases. The V and J ends lost 6 bases and 8 bases, in that order; junction bases with no gene match: 3. The V gene's germline CDR1 is SGHVS and CDR2 FQNEAQ. The CDR3 has 12 residues. CDR3 in DNA: TGTGCCAGCAGGGACAGGGGTGGTACGCAGTATTTT. Translating gives CASRDRGGTQYF.

V gene TRBV4-3 combines with J gene TRBJ1-2; 7 bases fit TRBD1. The CDR3 is 14 residues long. Looked up from germline, CDR1 is LGHNA and CDR2 is YSLEER. V gave up 0 bases and J gave up 2 bases; unmatched junction bases: 0. The CDR3 here is CASSQEQGNYGYTF. In DNA form, the CDR3 reads TGCGCCAGCAGCCAAGAACAGGGGAACTATGGCTACACCTTC.

The chain joins TRBV6-4 to TRBJ2-2, with D tentatively TRBD1 (5 bases). The CDR3 loop spans 13 amino acids. Germline CDR1 and CDR2: MRHNA and SNTAGT. Trimming stripped 6 bases from V and 5 bases from J, with 10 bases between. The CDR3 DNA reads as TGTGCCAGCAGCCAAAGGGGTACCGGGGAGCTGTTTTTT. It translates to CASSQRGTGELFF.

The genes are TRBV5-1 and TRBJ2-1, with 7 bases matching TRBD1. In germline, CDR1 is SGHRS, CDR2 YFSETQ. CDR3 length: 18 amino acids. V was pared by 4 bases and J by 5 bases, with 18 bases of the junction left unmatched. The chain's CDR3 is CASSIRAQGLTVHNEQFF. DNA for the CDR3: TGCGCCAGCAGCATTAGGGCACAGGGGCTTACAGTCCACAATGAGCAGTTCTTC.

The rearrangement uses TRBV10-1 and TRBJ1-1, with D maybe TRBD1 (6 bases). V lost 4 bases, J lost 1 base, and 10 bases lay in between. The germline CDR1 and CDR2 sequences are WNHNN and SYGVQD (reference sequence). This CDR3 contains 14 residues. The CDR3, as DNA: TGCGCCAGCAGTGCCCGGGGGGCGAACACTGAAGCTTTCTTT. Its translation is CASSARGANTEAFF.

This clone was detected only a few times. The chain employs TRBV27 and TRBJ1-2; D gene uncertain. V lost 10 bases, J lost 8 bases, and 23 bases lay in between. The CDR3 contains 14 residues. Germline V gene lookup returns CDR1 MNHEY and CDR2 SMNVEV (reference sequence). This CDR3 reads CATKSPVRAEGYTF. The CDR3 nucleotides read TGTGCCACCAAGTCCCCAGTCCGAGCGGAAGGCTACACCTTC.

The rearrangement links TRBV25-1 to TRBJ1-1; no reliable D call. The CDR3 has 13 residues. The germline CDR1 and CDR2 sequences are MGHDK and SYGVNS. Trimming cost V 5 bases and J 3 bases, with 10 bases left between them. Written as DNA, the CDR3 is TGTGCCAGCAGTCCGGGATGGTACACTGAAGCTTTCTTT. It encodes CASSPGWYTEAFF.

This chain's CDR3 is CAWSVWGSAKNIQYF. The CDR3 DNA follows: TGTGCCTGGAGTGTCTGGGGCTCAGCCAAAAACATTCAGTACTTC. V usage is TRBV30 and J usage is TRBJ2-4; D is perhaps TRBD1 (5 bases). V dropped 0 bases and J dropped 0 bases, with 9 bases sitting between them. The CDR3 spans 15 residues. Germline V CDR1 and CDR2: GTSNPN, SVGIG (reference sequence).

This clone showed up just a few times. The genes are TRBV29-1 and TRBJ2-7; 7 positions agree with TRBD1. The CDR3 is made up of 12 amino acids. V lost 6 bases and J lost 1; bases outside the gene matches: 3. Looked up from germline, CDR1 is SQVTM and CDR2 is ANQGSEA. CDR3 DNA sequence: TGCAGCGTGGCGACAGGGTCCTACGAGCAGTACTTC. The encoded protein is CSVATGSYEQYF.